The clone carrying this T cell receptor (beta chain) was seen only a few times. From about 400 ng of RNA, a library with molecular barcoded alpha/delta and beta/gamma adaptors was made. TCRdb reprocessed the reads with MiXCR, giving one entry per CDR3 protein. There are around 130,000 distinct CDR3 sequences in the sample; about 12% occur only once, and 8.4% lies in the top ten. The data originate from a study of read filtering for tumor transcriptome and immune sequencing. Trimming stripped 4 bases from V and 2 bases from J, with 7 bases between. Germline values: CDR1 SQVTM, CDR2 ANQGSEA. The CDR3 sequence is 12 residues long.

The sequence came from a donor at least 40 years old with multiple myeloma. This rearrangement joins TRBV29-1 to TRBJ2-3; no clear D. Sequenced input: a population of CD138-negative cells sorted from bone marrow. The CDR3 sequence: CSVVRNTDTQYF. CDR3 DNA sequence: TGCAGCGTTGTTCGGAACACAGATACGCAGTATTTT.